A single sample is the source of the 13 T cell receptor beta chains below, sequenced in a study of blood T cell repertoires in COVID-19. TCRdb keeps only in-frame clones here, not all; method: immunoSEQ multiplex PCR. This sample yields approximately 100,000 clones, of which approximately 84% are seen a single time; more than 2% belongs to the top ten. The sample consisted of peripheral blood. Receptors were obtained from a human donor in a cohort sampled during active COVID-19.

The chain has TRBV10-2 and TRBJ1-4, with TRBD1 matching 8 bases. The germline gives CDR1 WSHSY, CDR2 SAAADI. The CDR3 runs to 14 residues. The ends lost 5 bases at V and 6 bases at J; junction bases unmatched: 5. CDR3 loop: CASSSGTGHEKLFF. CDR3 coding DNA: TGCGCCAGCAGTTCCGGGACAGGACATGAAAAACTGTTTTTT.

The chain joins TRBV28 to TRBJ2-5, with 13 bases that match TRBD2. This CDR3 region has 16 residues. Germline V gene sequence: CDR1 MDHEN, CDR2 SYDVKM. V was pared by 6 bases and J by 4 bases, with 8 bases of the junction left unmatched. Here the CDR3 DNA reads TGTGCCAGCAGACAGGGACTAGCGGGGTGGGGAGAGACCCAGTACTTC. Its protein product is CASRQGLAGWGETQYF.

The CDR3 spells CASSLSSLTSPDYEQYF. The CDR3 bases are TGTGCCAGCAGTTTATCCTCTCTTACTAGCCCGGACTACGAGCAGTACTTC. The rearrangement links TRBV27 to TRBJ2-7; the D gene is possibly TRBD2 (6 bases). The CDR3 contains 17 residues. Deletions cut 0 bases from V and 3 bases from J, with 18 bases between. Per the germline V gene, CDR1 is MNHEY and CDR2 is SMNVEV (reference sequence).

This sequence joins TRBV7-2 and TRBJ2-1; D is undetermined. V dropped 2 bases and J dropped 0 bases, with 5 bases sitting between them. Germline loops: CDR1 SGHTA, CDR2 FQGNSA. CDR3 length: 14 residues. The CDR3: CASSLLDSYNEQFF. CDR3 in DNA: TGTGCCAGCAGCTTACTAGACTCCTACAATGAGCAGTTCTTC. Full variable domain (outside the CDR3, taken from reference TRBV7-2 and TRBJ2-1): GAGVSQSPSNKVTEKGKDVELRCDPISGHTALYWYRQSLGQGLEFLIYFQGNSAPDKSGLPSDRFSAERTGGSVSTLTIQRTQQEDSAVYLCASSLLDSYNEQFFGPGTRLTVL.

The genes are TRBV10-3 and TRBJ1-5; D ambiguous. This CDR3 is built from 14 residues. Trimming left V 3 bases short and J 7 bases short, with 13 bases between. Germline assignment: CDR1 ENHRY and CDR2 SYGVKD. This CDR3 reads CAISDVAGGQPQHF. The CDR3, as DNA: TGTGCCATCAGTGATGTCGCAGGAGGACAGCCCCAGCATTTT.

This clone was detected a few times. This sequence joins TRBV4-2 and TRBJ1-6, with no clear D. From germline, CDR1 is LGHNA and CDR2 YNFKEQ. Between the trimmed V and J ends, which lost 0 bases and 10 bases, there was a span of 10 bases. CDR3 length equals 14 residues. The CDR3 DNA is TGTGCCAGCAGCCAAGATCGGAGGGCCTCACCCCTCCACTTT. It codes for CASSQDRRASPLHF.

The chain couples TRBV7-6 to TRBJ2-3, with D maybe TRBD2 (5 bases). This CDR3 is built from 14 residues. V shed 0 bases and J shed 2 bases, with 6 bases lying between them. Germline CDR1 is SGHVS and CDR2 is FNYEAQ. The CDR3 is CASSLAGVTDTQYF. DNA of the CDR3: TGTGCCAGCAGCTTAGCCGGGGTCACAGATACGCAGTATTTT.

The chain recombines TRBV4-3 with TRBJ2-1; 7 bases agree with TRBD2. The CDR3 has 17 amino acids. The V gene end was trimmed by 4 bases and the J gene end by 0 bases; junction bases not matched to a gene: 9. Germline CDR1 is LGHNA and CDR2 is YSLEER. The CDR3 region is CASSRKEGGSSYNEQFF. The CDR3 bases are TGCGCCAGCAGCCGGAAAGAGGGCGGGAGCTCCTACAATGAGCAGTTCTTC.

This chain uses TRBV4-1 with TRBJ1-2; 7 bases map to TRBD1. With 4 bases clipped from V and 6 bases from J, the junction kept 5 bases outside the gene matches. The V gene's germline CDR1 is MGHRA and CDR2 YSYEKL. CDR3 length equals 13 residues. The DNA for the CDR3 is TGCGCCAGCAGCCTCGGACAGGCAAATGGCTACACCTTC. Translation: CASSLGQANGYTF.

V usage is TRBV18 and J usage is TRBJ1-1, with 11 bases matching TRBD1. This CDR3 spans 19 amino acids. Germline CDR1 reads KGHSH; CDR2 reads LQKENI. V lost 1 base to trimming and J lost 0 bases; unmatched junction nucleotides: 10. In DNA form, the CDR3 reads TGTGCCAGCTCACCACTGGGGACAGGGGGACCCAGGATGAACACTGAAGCTTTCTTT. It codes for CASSPLGTGGPRMNTEAFF.

The chain is built from TRBV11-2 and TRBJ2-2, with 7 bases fitting TRBD2. CDR1 SGHAT and CDR2 FQNNGV come from the germline V gene. The CDR3 runs 16 residues. V shed 6 bases, J shed 1 base, and the junction held 8 bases outside the gene matches. CDR3 sequence: CASRRPGGRNTGELFF. DNA for the CDR3: TGTGCCAGCAGACGACCGGGGGGTCGGAACACCGGGGAGCTGTTTTTT.

The J gene is TRBJ1-3, the V gene TRBV9, with D possibly being TRBD1 (6 bases). V was pared by 0 bases and J by 4 bases, with 17 bases between. The CDR3 runs 17 residues. CDR1 and CDR2 (germline): SGDLS, YYNGEE. The CDR3 loop reads CASSVGPKPGEGNTIYF. The CDR3 region has the DNA TGTGCCAGCAGCGTAGGTCCTAAACCAGGGGAAGGAAACACCATATATTTT.

This clone was counted only a few times. The chain employs TRBV19 and TRBJ1-1, with D perhaps TRBD1 (6 bases). The CDR3 runs 13 residues. The V gene lost 8 bases and the J gene lost 10 bases, with 20 bases spanning the gap. CDR1 and CDR2 from the germline V gene are LNHDA and SQIVND (reference sequence). The CDR3 DNA sequence: TGTGCCAGTGGAATTAAGTTGACAGGTGGAGCTTTCTTT. Amino acid sequence: CASGIKLTGGAFF. Variable domain in full (rest from reference TRBV19 and TRBJ1-1): DGGITQSPKYLFRKEGQNVTLSCEQNLNHDAMYWYRQDPGQGLRLIYYSQIVNDFQKGDIAEGYSVSREKKESFPLTVTSAQKNPTAFYLCASGIKLTGGAFFGQGTRLTVV.